This TCR beta chain stems from a study of vaccination and CD4 T cells after COVID-19. Study details: Stimulation used overlapping spike peptides from SARS-CoV-2, HCoV-NL63, HCoV-OC43 and HCoV-229E. Controls had a CEFX pool, an HIV-1 Nef pool, or no peptide added. Whole-study findings and limits: In convalescent patients, 304 of 307 vaccine-specific clones were spike mono-reactive.

As to treatment: approximately nine-day PBMC culture with coronavirus spike peptide pools or control peptides (ViraFEST assay). According to the study, CD4+ T cells from the unexposed donor were gathered ahead of the COVID-19 pandemic (2011-2018). T cells were expanded with peptide pools, and expanded clonotypes were identified by TCR sequencing. This CDR3 region has 14 residues. Germline V gene sequence: CDR1 DFQATT, CDR2 SNEGSKA (reference sequence). Between the trimmed V and J ends, which lost 1 base and 0 bases, there was a span of 9 bases. Comments on this clonotype: Its antigen is undetermined.

Scientists ran DNA taken from cultured CD4+ T cells through the Oncomine TCR Beta short-read assay for sequencing. TCRdb reprocessed the PCR reads with MiXCR, giving one entry per CDR3 protein. The table shows 7,000 to 8,500 distinct CDR3 sequences, with about 50% occurring only once. The sequence came from a human donor in good health. The chain uses TRBV20-1 and TRBJ2-5; no clear D. The specimen sequenced was CD4+ T cells from blood, cultured in vitro. In nucleotides, the CDR3 is TGCAGTGCTAGAGCTGGCAGCTACCAAGAGACCCAGTACTTC. The encoded protein is CSARAGSYQETQYF.